The 28 T cell receptor beta chains given below trace back to one sample, sequenced in a study of OX40 agonist ivuxolimab in advanced cancers. Some clones are missing from TCRdb's copy, which holds only in-frame ones; the method was immunoSEQ multiplex PCR. The sample holds 60,000 to 75,000 clones; roughly nine tenths are singletons and the top ten take roughly 14%. Specimen: CD4+ or CD8+ T cells sorted from blood, collected in a trial of the OX40 agonist ivuxolimab. Every receptor here comes from an adult with an advanced solid tumor such as melanoma, head and neck, liver or kidney cancer.

The chain carries TRBV6-5 and TRBJ2-2; TRBD2 aligns across 12 bases. Germline V CDR1 and CDR2: MNHEY, SVGAGI. Losses at the gene ends were 8 bases for V and 6 bases for J; bases not matched to a gene: 1. The length of the CDR3 is 13 residues. The CDR3 DNA reads as TGTGCCAGCGGACTAGCGGGATCCGGGGAGCTGTTTTTT. Protein: CASGLAGSGELFF.

V is TRBV19 and J is TRBJ2-7; TRBD2 might be the D (7 bases). Trimming left V 0 bases short and J 0 bases short, with 21 bases between. From germline, CDR1 is LNHDA and CDR2 SQIVND (reference sequence). The CDR3 has 19 residues. CDR3 residues: CASSIDGRFRDIGSYEQYF. CDR3 nucleotide sequence: TGTGCCAGTAGTATAGACGGGAGGTTTCGGGACATCGGCTCCTACGAGCAGTACTTC.

This chain uses TRBV4-3 with TRBJ1-1; D unresolved. The CDR3 extends over 12 amino acids. CDR1 is LGHNA and CDR2 is YSLEER in the germline V gene. The ends were cut back, 5 bases at V and 1 base at J, with 5 bases in the middle. CDR3 DNA sequence: TGCGCCAGCAGCGATGCGAACACTGAAGCTTTCTTT. Translating gives CASSDANTEAFF.

The chain combines TRBV7-9 with TRBJ2-2, with D unresolved. Germline CDR1 is SEHNR and CDR2 is FQNEAQ (reference sequence). The CDR3 is 12 amino acids. V lost 0 bases to trimming and J lost 6 bases, with 2 bases between them. Written as DNA, the CDR3 is TGTGCCAGCAGCTTAGCCCCCGGGGAGCTGTTTTTT. This codes for CASSLAPGELFF.

In this sample, this clone turned up once. The chain links TRBV6-5 to TRBJ2-7, with 7 bases matching TRBD1. The CDR3 consists of 14 residues. Germline loops: CDR1 MNHEY, CDR2 SVGAGI. J gave up 6 bases and V 4 bases, and 9 bases lay outside the gene matches. The CDR3 DNA is TGTGCCAGCAGTTCAACAGGGGAAGACGTCGAGCAGTACTTC. Encoded protein: CASSSTGEDVEQYF.

The V gene is TRBV7-9, the J gene TRBJ2-7, with D perhaps TRBD1 (5 bases). The CDR3 is 13 residues long. Germline V lookup: CDR1 SEHNR, CDR2 FQNEAQ (reference sequence). V shed 4 bases and J shed 3 bases, with 10 bases lying between them. This chain's CDR3 is CASSSTGIYEQYF. As DNA, the CDR3 is TGTGCCAGCAGCTCAACAGGAATCTACGAGCAGTACTTC.

Concerning this clone: Other DNA sequences from this sample encode an identical CDR3 as well. The CDR3 spells CASSSGLAGVGEQFF. In nucleotides, the CDR3 is TGTGCCAGCAGTTCCGGACTAGCGGGAGTAGGTGAGCAGTTCTTC. This chain connects TRBV27 to TRBJ2-1, with 13 positions matching TRBD2. The CDR3 is 15 amino acids. Trimming cost V 4 bases and J 9 bases; bases outside gene matches: 6. CDR1 and CDR2 from the germline V gene are MNHEY and SMNVEV (reference sequence).

V usage is TRBV28 and J usage is TRBJ2-3, with 8 bases aligning to TRBD1. CDR1 and CDR2 (germline): MDHEN, SYDVKM. After removal of 7 bases from V and 3 bases from J, the junction contained 6 bases not matched to a gene. This CDR3 has 14 amino acids. CDR3 amino acids: CASTGQGRTDTQYF. CDR3 DNA sequence: TGTGCCAGCACAGGACAGGGTAGGACAGATACGCAGTATTTT.

The chain combines TRBV4-1 with TRBJ1-1, with D unresolved. Trimming cost V 0 bases and J 1 base, with 9 bases left between them. Germline loops: CDR1 MGHRA, CDR2 YSYEKL. The CDR3 runs to 15 residues. CDR3 DNA: TGCGCCAGCAGCCAAGATTCCCTTCCGAACACTGAAGCTTTCTTT. This gives the protein CASSQDSLPNTEAFF.

The chain employs TRBV4-1 and TRBJ2-5; D not resolved. The CDR3 totals 14 residues. Trimming removed 1 base at V and 2 bases at J, with 8 bases between. Germline CDR1 reads MGHRA; CDR2 reads YSYEKL. CDR3 loop: CASSQGRIQETQYF. The CDR3, as DNA: TGCGCCAGCAGCCAAGGGCGGATACAAGAGACCCAGTACTTC.

V is TRBV21-1 and J is TRBJ1-2. TRBV21-1 is given as a pseudogene. CDR3 length equals 14 residues. The CDR3 DNA is TGTGCCAGCAGCTCATTTATAGCTAACTATGGCTACACCTTC. Translating gives CASSSFIANYGYTF.

This clone has only one observation. CDR3 sequence: CASSLLKEQFF. CDR3 DNA sequence: TGTGCCAGCAGCCTATTGAAGGAGCAGTTCTTC. The chain is built from TRBV7-2 and TRBJ2-1; D uncertain. Per germline, CDR1 SGHTA and CDR2 FQGNSA. CDR3 size: 11 residues. V gave up 5 bases and J gave up 10 bases, with 9 bases separating them.

The CDR3 DNA reads TGCAGCGGGATGGAACAGGGGCGAAATGAAAAACTGTTTTTT. Its protein is CSGMEQGRNEKLFF. The J gene is TRBJ1-4, the V gene TRBV29-1; 7 bases agree with TRBD1. CDR1 and CDR2 (germline): SQVTM, ANQGSEA. The CDR3 sequence is 14 residues long. J was trimmed by 5 bases and V by 7 bases; bases with no gene match: 10.

This chain joins TRBV9 and TRBJ2-6, with D unclear. Trimming took 0 bases from V and 0 from J, leaving 10 bases between them. The CDR3 loop spans 17 amino acids. The V gene's germline CDR1 is SGDLS and CDR2 YYNGEE. The CDR3 reads CASSVAPQVSGANVLTF. The CDR3 nucleotides read TGTGCCAGCAGCGTAGCCCCCCAGGTCTCTGGGGCCAACGTCCTGACTTTC.

This chain joins TRBV4-1 and TRBJ2-5; D gene ambiguous. Per the germline V gene, CDR1 is MGHRA and CDR2 is YSYEKL. The CDR3 length is 15 residues. V was trimmed by 0 bases and J by 2 bases, leaving 10 bases between them. CDR3 in amino acids: CASSQDGHAQETQYF. CDR3 nucleotide sequence: TGCGCCAGCAGCCAAGATGGTCACGCTCAAGAGACCCAGTACTTC.

The rearrangement joins TRBV5-1 to TRBJ2-3, with D possibly TRBD2 on 6 matching bases. The germline V gene has CDR1 SGHRS and CDR2 YFSETQ. The CDR3 consists of 14 residues. V was shortened by 3 bases and J by 2 bases, with 10 bases between the two germline ends. The CDR3 region is CASSSGLYTDTQYF. DNA of the CDR3: TGCGCCAGCAGCTCGGGACTGTACACAGATACGCAGTATTTT.

CDR3 loop: CASSLEIGDSNQPQHF. Here the CDR3 DNA reads TGTGCCAGCAGCTTAGAGATAGGAGATAGCAATCAGCCCCAGCATTTT. V gene TRBV7-9 combines with J gene TRBJ1-5; no clear D. The CDR3 length is 16 residues. V was trimmed by 1 base and J by 0 bases, leaving 10 bases between them. Germline CDR1 SEHNR, CDR2 FQNEAQ (reference sequence).

The J gene is TRBJ1-1, the V gene TRBV7-9, with D maybe TRBD1 (5 bases). CDR1 and CDR2 from the germline V gene are SEHNR and FQNEAQ (reference sequence). The ends were cut back, 5 bases at V and 6 bases at J, with 22 bases in the middle. This CDR3 is built from 16 residues. CDR3 region: CASSPSTGTGYPEAFF. Here the CDR3 DNA reads TGTGCCAGCAGCCCAAGTACCGGGACGGGCTATCCTGAAGCTTTCTTT.

This chain connects TRBV11-1 to TRBJ1-6; D unclear. The CDR3 has 16 amino acids. The germline V gene has CDR1 SGHAT and CDR2 FQDESV (reference sequence). V was pared by 0 bases and J by 8 bases, with 14 bases between. As DNA, the CDR3 is TGTGCCAGCAGCTTAGCGCGGACTCGCCGGGATTCACCCCTCCACTTT. Protein product: CASSLARTRRDSPLHF.

The V and J genes are TRBV2 and TRBJ2-1; weak D call: TRBD2 (5 bases). CDR3 length equals 13 residues. The ends were cut back, 2 bases at V and 6 bases at J, with 8 bases in the middle. Germline V gene sequence: CDR1 SNHLY, CDR2 FYNNEI. The CDR3 sequence: CASSEFEGNEQFF. The CDR3 DNA is TGTGCCAGCAGTGAATTCGAGGGCAATGAGCAGTTCTTC.

The CDR3 DNA sequence: TGTGCCAGCAGCTTAGCCCCCAGGGGGGAAGAGACCCAGTACTTC. Its translation is CASSLAPRGEETQYF. The V and J genes are TRBV7-9 and TRBJ2-5, with D possibly being TRBD1 (7 bases). Deletions cut 0 bases from V and 3 bases from J, with 11 bases between. The CDR3 runs 15 residues. Germline CDR1 and CDR2: SEHNR and FQNEAQ (reference sequence).

The rearrangement links TRBV5-4 to TRBJ2-1; 9 nucleotides line up with TRBD2. Losses at the gene ends were 7 bases for V and 6 bases for J; bases not matched to a gene: 5. CDR3 length equals 13 residues. The germline CDR1 and CDR2 sequences are SGHNT and YYREEE (reference sequence). The CDR3 is CASWGSGSNEQFF. CDR3 DNA sequence: TGTGCCAGCTGGGGTAGCGGGAGCAATGAGCAGTTCTTC.

This chain joins TRBV5-5 and TRBJ1-2, with unresolved D. The CDR3 runs to 11 residues. V was pared by 1 base and J by 8 bases, with 6 bases between. Germline V gene lookup returns CDR1 SGHKS and CDR2 YYEKEE (reference sequence). The DNA of the CDR3 is TGTGCCAGCAGCTTGATAGGAGGCTACACCTTC. Protein product: CASSLIGGYTF.

The chain has TRBV30 and TRBJ2-5; TRBD2 is a possible D gene (6 bases). Germline CDR1 is GTSNPN and CDR2 is SVGIG (reference sequence). Trimming shortened V by 4 bases and J by 7 bases, and 16 bases separated the two germline ends. CDR3 size: 13 residues. The CDR3 coding sequence is TGTGCCTGGACCCCGGGCGGGACCGGGACCCAGTACTTC. This sequence encodes CAWTPGGTGTQYF.

This chain links TRBV13 with TRBJ2-3, with D maybe TRBD2 (5 bases). V was clipped by 2 bases and J by 3 bases, with 12 bases between them. Germline V gene lookup returns CDR1 PRHDT and CDR2 FYEKMQ (reference sequence). The CDR3 contains 15 residues. CDR3 amino acids: CASSLLSGPTDTQYF. The CDR3, as DNA: TGTGCCAGCAGCTTATTAAGCGGACCAACAGATACGCAGTATTTT. Full variable domain (outside the CDR3, taken from reference TRBV13 and TRBJ2-3): AAGVIQSPRHLIKEKRETATLKCYPIPRHDTVYWYQQGPGQDPQFLISFYEKMQSDKGSIPDRFSAQQFSDYHSELNMSSLELGDSALYFCASSLLSGPTDTQYFGPGTRLTVL.

This clone was observed once. The rearrangement uses TRBV11-2 and TRBJ2-5; 11 nucleotides align to TRBD2. There are 14 residues in the CDR3. Unmatched junction bases numbered 10, after V lost 5 bases and J lost 11 bases. The germline CDR1 and CDR2 sequences are SGHAT and FQNNGV. The CDR3 reads CASSPSGRIGEQYF. The CDR3 bases are TGTGCCAGCAGCCCTAGCGGGAGGATAGGGGAGCAGTACTTC.

This chain uses TRBV30 with TRBJ2-7, with TRBD2 matching over 7 bases. The germline V gene has CDR1 GTSNPN and CDR2 SVGIG (reference sequence). CDR3 length equals 14 residues. V trimming: 2 bases; J trimming: 2 bases; junction bases outside the gene matches: 6. For the CDR3, the DNA is TGTGCCTGGAGTATTGGGACTACTACCTACGAGCAGTACTTC. It codes for CAWSIGTTTYEQYF.

The chain uses TRBV6-5 and TRBJ2-7; D call uncertain. Germline CDR1 and CDR2: MNHEY and SVGAGI. The CDR3 covers 14 residues. Between the trimmed V and J ends, which lost 2 bases and 1 base, there was a span of 9 bases. The CDR3 spells CASSYKTTSYEQYF. DNA of the CDR3: TGTGCCAGCAGTTACAAGACCACTTCCTACGAGCAGTACTTC.